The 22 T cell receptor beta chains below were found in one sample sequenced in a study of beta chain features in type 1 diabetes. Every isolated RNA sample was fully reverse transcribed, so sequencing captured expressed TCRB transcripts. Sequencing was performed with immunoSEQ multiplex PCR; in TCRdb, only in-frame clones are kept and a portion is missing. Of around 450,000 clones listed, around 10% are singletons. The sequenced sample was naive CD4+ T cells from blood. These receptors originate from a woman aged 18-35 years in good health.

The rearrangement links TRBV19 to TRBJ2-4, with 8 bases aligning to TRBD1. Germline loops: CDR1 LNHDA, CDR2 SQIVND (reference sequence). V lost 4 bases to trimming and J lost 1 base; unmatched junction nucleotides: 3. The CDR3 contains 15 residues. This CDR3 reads CASSTTGEAKNIQYF. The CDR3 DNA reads TGTGCCAGTAGTACGACAGGGGAGGCCAAAAACATTCAGTACTTC.

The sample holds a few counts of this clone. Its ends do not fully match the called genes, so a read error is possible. The CDR3 here is CASREGYGYTF. The CDR3 DNA reads as TGTGCCAGCAGGGAAGGATATGGCTACACCTTC. The V call is TRBV2, the J call TRBJ1-2; no clear D gene. The CDR3 extends over 11 amino acids. Germline values: CDR1 SNHLY, CDR2 FYNNEI.

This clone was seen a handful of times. The CDR3 sequence: CASSVDGEQFF. CDR3 in DNA: TGTGCCAGCAGCGTAGACGGTGAGCAGTTCTTC. This rearrangement joins TRBV9 to TRBJ2-1; unclear D gene. Germline CDR1 and CDR2: SGDLS and YYNGEE. The CDR3 is 11 residues long. Trimming left V 0 bases short and J 9 bases short, with 4 bases between.

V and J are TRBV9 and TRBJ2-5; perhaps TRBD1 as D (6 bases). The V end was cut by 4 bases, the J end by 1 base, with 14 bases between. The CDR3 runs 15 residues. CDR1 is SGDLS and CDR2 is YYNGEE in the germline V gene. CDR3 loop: CASSRQGWAQETQYF. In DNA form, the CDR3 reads TGTGCCAGCAGCAGGCAGGGGTGGGCCCAAGAGACCCAGTACTTC.

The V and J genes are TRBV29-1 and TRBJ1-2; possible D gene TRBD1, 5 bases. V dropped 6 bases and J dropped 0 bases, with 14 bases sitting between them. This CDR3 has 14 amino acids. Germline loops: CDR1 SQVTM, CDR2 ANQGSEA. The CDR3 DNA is TGCAGCGTCACCCCGGGACTACCTAACTATGGCTACACCTTC. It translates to CSVTPGLPNYGYTF.

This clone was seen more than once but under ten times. In DNA, the CDR3 is TGTGCCAGCAGCGCACAGAGCTCCTACAATGAGCAGTTCTTC. Translation gives CASSAQSSYNEQFF. This chain links TRBV7-2 with TRBJ2-1; D is unclear. Trimming cost V 5 bases and J 0 bases, with 8 bases left between them. The germline gives CDR1 SGHTA, CDR2 FQGNSA. The CDR3 length is 14 residues.

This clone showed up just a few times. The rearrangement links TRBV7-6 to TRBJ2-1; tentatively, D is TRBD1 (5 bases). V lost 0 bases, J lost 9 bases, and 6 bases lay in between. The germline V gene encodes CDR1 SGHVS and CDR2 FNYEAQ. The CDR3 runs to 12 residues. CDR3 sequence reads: CASSLAGAEQFF. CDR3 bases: TGTGCCAGCAGCTTAGCAGGGGCTGAGCAGTTCTTC.

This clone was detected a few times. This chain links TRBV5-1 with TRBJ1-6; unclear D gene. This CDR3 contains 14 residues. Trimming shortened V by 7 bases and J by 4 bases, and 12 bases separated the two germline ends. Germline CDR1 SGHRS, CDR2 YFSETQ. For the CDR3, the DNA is TGCGCCAGCGCCGCCAGTCATTATAATTCACCCCTCCACTTT. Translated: CASAASHYNSPLHF.

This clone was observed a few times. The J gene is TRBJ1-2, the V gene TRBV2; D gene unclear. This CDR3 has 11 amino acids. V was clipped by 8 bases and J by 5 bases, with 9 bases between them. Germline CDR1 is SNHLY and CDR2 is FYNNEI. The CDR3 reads CASGTVYGYTF. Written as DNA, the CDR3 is TGTGCCAGCGGAACAGTATATGGCTACACCTTC.

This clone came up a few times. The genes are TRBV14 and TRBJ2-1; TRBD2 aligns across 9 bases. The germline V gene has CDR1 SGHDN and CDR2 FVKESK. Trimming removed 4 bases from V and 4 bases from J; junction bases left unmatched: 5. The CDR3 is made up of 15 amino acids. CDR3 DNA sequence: TGTGCCAGCAGCCCCCCGGCGGGGGGGTACAATGAGCAGTTCTTC. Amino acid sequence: CASSPPAGGYNEQFF.

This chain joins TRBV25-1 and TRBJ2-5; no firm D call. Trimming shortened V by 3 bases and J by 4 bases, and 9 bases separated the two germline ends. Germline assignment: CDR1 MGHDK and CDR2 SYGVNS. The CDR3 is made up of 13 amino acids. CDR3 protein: CASSDSVVETQYF. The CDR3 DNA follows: TGTGCCAGCAGTGATTCCGTGGTAGAGACCCAGTACTTC.

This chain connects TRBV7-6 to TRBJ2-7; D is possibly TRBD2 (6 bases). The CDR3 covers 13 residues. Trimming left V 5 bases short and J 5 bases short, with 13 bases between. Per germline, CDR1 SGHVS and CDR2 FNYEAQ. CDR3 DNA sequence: TGTGCCAGCAGCAACATCGCTAGCGACGAGCAGTACTTC. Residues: CASSNIASDEQYF.

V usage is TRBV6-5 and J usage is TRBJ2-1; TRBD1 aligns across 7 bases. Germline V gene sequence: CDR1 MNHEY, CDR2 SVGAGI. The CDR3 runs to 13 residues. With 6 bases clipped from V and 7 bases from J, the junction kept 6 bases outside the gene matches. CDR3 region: CASRDRRINEQFF. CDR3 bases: TGTGCCAGCAGGGACAGGCGGATTAATGAGCAGTTCTTC.

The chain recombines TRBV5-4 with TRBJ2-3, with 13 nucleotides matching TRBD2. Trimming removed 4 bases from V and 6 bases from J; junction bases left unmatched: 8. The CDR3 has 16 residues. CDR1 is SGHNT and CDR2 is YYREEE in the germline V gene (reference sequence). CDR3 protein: CASSTRLAGGWDTQYF. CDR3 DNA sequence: TGTGCCAGCAGCACACGACTAGCGGGGGGTTGGGATACGCAGTATTTT.

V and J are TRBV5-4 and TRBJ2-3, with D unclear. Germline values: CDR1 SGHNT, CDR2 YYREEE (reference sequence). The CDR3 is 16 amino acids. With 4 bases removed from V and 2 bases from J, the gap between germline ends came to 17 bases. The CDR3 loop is CASSPRGSQPTDTQYF. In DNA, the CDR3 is TGTGCCAGCAGCCCGCGAGGTTCCCAACCCACAGATACGCAGTATTTT.

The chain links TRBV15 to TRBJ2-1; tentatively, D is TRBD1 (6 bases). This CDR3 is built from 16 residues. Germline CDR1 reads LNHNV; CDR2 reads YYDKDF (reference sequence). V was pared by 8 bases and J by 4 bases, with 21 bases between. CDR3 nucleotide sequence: TGTGCCACCGGCTGGATGGGGGCCTCCGCTTACAATGAGCAGTTCTTC. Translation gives CATGWMGASAYNEQFF.

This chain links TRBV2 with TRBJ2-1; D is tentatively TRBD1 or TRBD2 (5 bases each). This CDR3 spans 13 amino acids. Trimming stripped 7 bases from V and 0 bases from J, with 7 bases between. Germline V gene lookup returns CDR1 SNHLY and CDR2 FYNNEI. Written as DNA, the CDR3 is TGTGCCAGCAAGGGGACCTCCTACAATGAGCAGTTCTTC. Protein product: CASKGTSYNEQFF.

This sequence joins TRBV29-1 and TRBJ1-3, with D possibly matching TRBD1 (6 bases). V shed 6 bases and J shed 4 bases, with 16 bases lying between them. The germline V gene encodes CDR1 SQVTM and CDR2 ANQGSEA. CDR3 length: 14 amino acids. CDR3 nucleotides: TGCAGCGTCCCCGATGGGGGCGAAGGAAACACCATATATTTT. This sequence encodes CSVPDGGEGNTIYF.

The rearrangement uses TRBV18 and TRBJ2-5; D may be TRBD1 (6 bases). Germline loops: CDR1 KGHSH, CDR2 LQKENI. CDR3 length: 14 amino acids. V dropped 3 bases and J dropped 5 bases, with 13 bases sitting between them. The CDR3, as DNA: TGTGCCAGCTCACCCGGACAGAACAGGGAGACCCAGTACTTC. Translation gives CASSPGQNRETQYF.

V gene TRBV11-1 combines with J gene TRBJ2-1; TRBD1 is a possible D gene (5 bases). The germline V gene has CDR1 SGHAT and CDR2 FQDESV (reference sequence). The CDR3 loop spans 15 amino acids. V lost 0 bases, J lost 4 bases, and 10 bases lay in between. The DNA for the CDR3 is TGTGCCAGCAGCTTAGCTAGGACACTTTACAATGAGCAGTTCTTC. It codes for CASSLARTLYNEQFF.

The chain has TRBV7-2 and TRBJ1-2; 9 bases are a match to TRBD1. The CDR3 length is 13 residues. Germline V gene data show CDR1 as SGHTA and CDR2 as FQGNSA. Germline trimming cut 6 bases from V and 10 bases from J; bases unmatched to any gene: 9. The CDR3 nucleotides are TGTGCCAGCAGTCCGGGACAGGGTCCTTCCTACACCTTC. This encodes CASSPGQGPSYTF.

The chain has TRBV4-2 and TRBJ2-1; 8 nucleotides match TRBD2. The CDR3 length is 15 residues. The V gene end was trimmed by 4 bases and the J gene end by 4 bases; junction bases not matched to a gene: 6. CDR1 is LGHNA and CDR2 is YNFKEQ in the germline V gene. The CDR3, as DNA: TGTGCCAGCAGCCCCCAGCGGGAGTCATACAATGAGCAGTTCTTC. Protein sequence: CASSPQRESYNEQFF.